This note documents a single T cell receptor (beta chain) sequence. Its specificity is not known. Each patient relapsed following autologous stem cell transplantation, and prior brentuximab vedotin exposure differed. Under best response, outcomes were complete response, partial response or progressive disease. This specimen belongs to a study of PD-1 blockade in classical Hodgkin lymphoma. Study-level points and caveats: Possible causes of repertoire differences, disease activity or prior therapy, remain undefined. It was CD4+ TCR diversity, not CD8+, that rose significantly by C4D1. Diminished baseline TCR diversity has been reported in newly diagnosed patients relative to healthy donors.

CDR3 length: 12 amino acids. The ends were cut back, 6 bases at V and 2 bases at J, with 9 bases in the middle. Germline loops: CDR1 SQVTM, CDR2 ANQGSEA. Clones were read by immunoSEQ multiplex PCR, and TCRdb kept only the in-frame ones, dropping some. The sample records approximately 89,000 clones, approximately 88% being singletons. This TCR came from a human donor with classical Hodgkin lymphoma. Sequences were derived from peripheral blood mononuclear cells (PBMCs), sampled at baseline. The J gene is TRBJ2-3, the V gene TRBV29-1, with D possibly TRBD1 on 5 matching bases. CDR3 in DNA: TGCAGCGTGGGCAGGGACACAGATACGCAGTATTTT. This translates into CSVGRDTDTQYF.